This TCR beta chain is from a study of blood T cell repertoires in COVID-19. In the study overall: The United States, Italy and Spain provided the acute and convalescent COVID-19 samples. In each case, the material was cDNA or gDNA derived from T cells, B-cell-depleted T cells, or PBMCs.

Authors' methods: How many nucleated cells were present was estimated from reference gene primer amplification. Here immunoSEQ multiplex PCR was the method, and the copy in TCRdb shows in-frame clones only, minus some. D and trimming come from the DNA, and the V and J calls and clone size come from that table. The sample has 150,000 or so clones, approximately 85% seen once; the top ten hold around 10%. The CDR3 contains 17 residues. V lost 2 bases to trimming and J lost 0 bases, with 15 bases between them. Germline loops: CDR1 SGHRS, CDR2 YFSETQ. This TCR was recovered from a man aged 55-75 years with active or convalescent COVID-19. The sample consisted of peripheral blood. J is TRBJ2-1 and V is TRBV5-1, with D perhaps matching TRBD2 (5 bases). CDR3 nucleotides: TGCGCCAGCAGCTTAGTAAGCGGACGGAGCTCCTACAATGAGCAGTTCTTC. This codes for CASSLVSGRSSYNEQFF.